This note documents a single T cell receptor (beta chain) sequence. The antigen is undetermined. The data were taken from a study of cytomegalovirus exposure and HLA in healthy donors. Findings and limits, study-wide: Associated with cytomegalovirus, according to the listing, were around 170 TCR beta chains. As confirmed in vitro, three CMV-associated chains were specific for CMV antigens.

Trimming removed 1 base at V and 2 bases at J, with 14 bases between. The germline gives CDR1 SGHRS, CDR2 YFSETQ. This CDR3 contains 16 residues. Sequenced by immunoSEQ multiplex PCR; TCRdb stores in-frame clones only, minus some. The data contain about 130,000 clones, 75% to 90% of them singletons. This receptor was obtained from a woman aged 30 to 39 in good health and CMV-seropositive. V is TRBV5-1 and J is TRBJ2-3; unclear D gene. Sequencing input: PBMCs. This chain's CDR3 is CASSLNGVGLTDTQYF. As DNA, the CDR3 is TGCGCCAGCAGCTTGAACGGAGTTGGCCTCACAGATACGCAGTATTTT.